Below, 13 T cell receptor beta chains from the same sample are listed, as sequenced in a study of blood T cell repertoires in COVID-19. TCRdb's table, derived via immunoSEQ multiplex PCR, lists solely in-frame clones and lacks some. The sample contains just over 90,000 clones, roughly 88% of which appear only once. What was sequenced was peripheral blood. The receptor set was obtained from a human donor with active COVID-19. The donor label of this sample is uncertain.

To note about this clone: The junction differs from germline at one of its ends, possibly a read error. The J gene is TRBJ2-3, the V gene TRBV9; TRBD2 might be the D (5 bases). There are 15 residues in the CDR3. Germline CDR1 SGDLS, CDR2 YYNGEE. The CDR3 here is CASSVEPDWPDPQYF. CDR3 DNA: TGTGCCAGCAGCGTAGAGCCGGACTGGCCAGATCCGCAGTATTTT. Together with reference TRBV9 and TRBJ2-3, the CDR3 gives the full variable domain: DSGVTQTPKHLITATGQRVTLRCSPRSGDLSVYWYQQSLDQGLQFLIQYYNGEERAKGNILERFSAQQFPDLHSELNLSSLELGDSALYFCASSVEPDWPDPQYFGPGTRLTVL.

The sample holds one count of this clone. CDR3 DNA: TGTGCCAGCAGGGACAGCACCAACTATGGCTACACCTTC. This sequence encodes CASRDSTNYGYTF. The chain joins TRBV6-5 to TRBJ1-2; D perhaps matches TRBD1 (6 bases). This CDR3 region has 13 residues. Germline V CDR1 and CDR2: MNHEY, SVGAGI. V gave up 6 bases and J gave up 2 bases, with 10 bases separating them.

Only one count was recorded for this clone. The junction departs from germline at one end; a sequencing error may be responsible. The CDR3 bases are TGTGCCAGCAGGGAAGGACTAGCGGTACGATATACGCAGTATTTT. Translation: CASREGLAVRYTQYF. The gene calls are TRBV2 and TRBJ2-3; 10 positions agree with TRBD2. Germline CDR1 is SNHLY and CDR2 is FYNNEI. This CDR3 spans 15 amino acids.

The chain combines TRBV6-2 or TRBV6-3 with TRBJ2-3; D is perhaps TRBD1 (5 bases). This CDR3 contains 16 residues. The germline V and J ends were trimmed by 2 bases and 0 bases, with 12 bases remaining between them. Looked up from germline, CDR1 is MNHEY and CDR2 is SVGEGT. Written as DNA, the CDR3 is TGTGCCAGCAGTTACAGGGGCACCCCTAGCACAGATACGCAGTATTTT. Translating it yields CASSYRGTPSTDTQYF.

The chain employs TRBV29-1 and TRBJ2-7; TRBD1 matches at 9 bases. CDR1 is SQVTM and CDR2 is ANQGSEA in the germline V gene. The trim removed 7 bases at V and 6 bases at J, leaving 4 bases unmatched. The CDR3 totals 11 residues. The CDR3 protein is CSAETGGEQYF. CDR3 bases: TGCAGCGCAGAGACAGGGGGCGAGCAGTACTTC.

DNA of the CDR3: TGTGCCAGCAGTTACGAGCCTCTAGCGGCGAACACCGGGGAGCTGTTTTTT. It codes for CASSYEPLAANTGELFF. The chain carries TRBV6-2 or TRBV6-3 and TRBJ2-2, with 7 bases lining up with TRBD2. From germline, CDR1 is MNHEY and CDR2 SVGEGT. The CDR3 length is 17 residues. V was clipped by 2 bases and J by 0 bases; unmatched bases: 6.

This clone was seen only once. The rearrangement joins TRBV7-3 to TRBJ2-5; a weak D match, TRBD2 (7 bases). V was pared by 8 bases and J by 1 base, with 17 bases between. The CDR3 spans 15 residues. CDR1 is SGHTA, CDR2 FQGTGA, per germline. The CDR3: CASAPGGRIQETQYF. In nucleotides, the CDR3 is TGTGCCAGCGCTCCGGGGGGCCGGATCCAAGAGACCCAGTACTTC.

The J gene is TRBJ1-3, the V gene TRBV3-1 (or the pseudogene TRBV3-2); D is unresolved. There are 13 residues in the CDR3. Trimming shortened V by 1 base and J by 4 bases, and 5 bases separated the two germline ends. Germline CDR1 LGHDT, CDR2 YNNKEL (reference sequence). The CDR3 region is CASSQAGGNTIYF. CDR3 sequence (DNA): TGTGCCAGCAGCCAAGCGGGGGGAAACACCATATATTTT.

The chain has TRBV6-6 and TRBJ2-7; 8 bases map to TRBD1. This CDR3 is built from 13 residues. Germline assignment: CDR1 MNHNY and CDR2 SVGAGI (reference sequence). J gave up 6 bases and V 11 bases, and 12 bases lay outside the gene matches. The CDR3, as DNA: TGTGCCTGCACTCCGGACAGGGCTCTCGAGCAGTACTTC. It translates to CACTPDRALEQYF.

This chain connects TRBV6-5 to TRBJ2-1; no clear D gene. The CDR3 length is 11 residues. Trimming left V 11 bases short and J 9 bases short, with 14 bases between. Germline values: CDR1 MNHEY, CDR2 SVGAGI. The CDR3: CAGRHGFEQFF. The DNA of the CDR3 is TGTGCCGGCCGACATGGGTTTGAGCAGTTCTTC.

This clone turned up a few times. This chain joins TRBV11-2 and TRBJ1-6, with a tentative D call TRBD1 (6 bases). CDR1 and CDR2 (germline): SGHAT, FQNNGV. The CDR3 loop spans 13 amino acids. V gave up 11 bases and J gave up 6 bases, with 14 bases separating them. CDR3 nucleotides: TGTGCCTCCAGAGGGGGTGGTAATTCACCCCTCCACTTT. Translation gives CASRGGGNSPLHF.

V gene TRBV7-2 combines with J gene TRBJ2-7; D might be TRBD2 (6 bases). This CDR3 has 14 amino acids. Germline CDR1 is SGHTA and CDR2 is FQGNSA. V was clipped by 2 bases and J by 2 bases, with 10 bases between them. The CDR3 nucleotides read TGTGCCAGCAGCTTACTGGCGGGGCCCTACGAGCAGTACTTC. Amino acids: CASSLLAGPYEQYF.

This clone has just one count. V gene TRBV5-6 combines with J gene TRBJ2-7; perhaps TRBD2 as D (5 bases). Trimming stripped 0 bases from V and 4 bases from J, with 8 bases between. This CDR3 comprises 13 residues. Germline V lookup: CDR1 SGHDT, CDR2 YYEEEE. CDR3 coding DNA: TGTGCCAGCAGCTTGGGAGGGAAGTACGAGCAGTACTTC. It is translated as CASSLGGKYEQYF.